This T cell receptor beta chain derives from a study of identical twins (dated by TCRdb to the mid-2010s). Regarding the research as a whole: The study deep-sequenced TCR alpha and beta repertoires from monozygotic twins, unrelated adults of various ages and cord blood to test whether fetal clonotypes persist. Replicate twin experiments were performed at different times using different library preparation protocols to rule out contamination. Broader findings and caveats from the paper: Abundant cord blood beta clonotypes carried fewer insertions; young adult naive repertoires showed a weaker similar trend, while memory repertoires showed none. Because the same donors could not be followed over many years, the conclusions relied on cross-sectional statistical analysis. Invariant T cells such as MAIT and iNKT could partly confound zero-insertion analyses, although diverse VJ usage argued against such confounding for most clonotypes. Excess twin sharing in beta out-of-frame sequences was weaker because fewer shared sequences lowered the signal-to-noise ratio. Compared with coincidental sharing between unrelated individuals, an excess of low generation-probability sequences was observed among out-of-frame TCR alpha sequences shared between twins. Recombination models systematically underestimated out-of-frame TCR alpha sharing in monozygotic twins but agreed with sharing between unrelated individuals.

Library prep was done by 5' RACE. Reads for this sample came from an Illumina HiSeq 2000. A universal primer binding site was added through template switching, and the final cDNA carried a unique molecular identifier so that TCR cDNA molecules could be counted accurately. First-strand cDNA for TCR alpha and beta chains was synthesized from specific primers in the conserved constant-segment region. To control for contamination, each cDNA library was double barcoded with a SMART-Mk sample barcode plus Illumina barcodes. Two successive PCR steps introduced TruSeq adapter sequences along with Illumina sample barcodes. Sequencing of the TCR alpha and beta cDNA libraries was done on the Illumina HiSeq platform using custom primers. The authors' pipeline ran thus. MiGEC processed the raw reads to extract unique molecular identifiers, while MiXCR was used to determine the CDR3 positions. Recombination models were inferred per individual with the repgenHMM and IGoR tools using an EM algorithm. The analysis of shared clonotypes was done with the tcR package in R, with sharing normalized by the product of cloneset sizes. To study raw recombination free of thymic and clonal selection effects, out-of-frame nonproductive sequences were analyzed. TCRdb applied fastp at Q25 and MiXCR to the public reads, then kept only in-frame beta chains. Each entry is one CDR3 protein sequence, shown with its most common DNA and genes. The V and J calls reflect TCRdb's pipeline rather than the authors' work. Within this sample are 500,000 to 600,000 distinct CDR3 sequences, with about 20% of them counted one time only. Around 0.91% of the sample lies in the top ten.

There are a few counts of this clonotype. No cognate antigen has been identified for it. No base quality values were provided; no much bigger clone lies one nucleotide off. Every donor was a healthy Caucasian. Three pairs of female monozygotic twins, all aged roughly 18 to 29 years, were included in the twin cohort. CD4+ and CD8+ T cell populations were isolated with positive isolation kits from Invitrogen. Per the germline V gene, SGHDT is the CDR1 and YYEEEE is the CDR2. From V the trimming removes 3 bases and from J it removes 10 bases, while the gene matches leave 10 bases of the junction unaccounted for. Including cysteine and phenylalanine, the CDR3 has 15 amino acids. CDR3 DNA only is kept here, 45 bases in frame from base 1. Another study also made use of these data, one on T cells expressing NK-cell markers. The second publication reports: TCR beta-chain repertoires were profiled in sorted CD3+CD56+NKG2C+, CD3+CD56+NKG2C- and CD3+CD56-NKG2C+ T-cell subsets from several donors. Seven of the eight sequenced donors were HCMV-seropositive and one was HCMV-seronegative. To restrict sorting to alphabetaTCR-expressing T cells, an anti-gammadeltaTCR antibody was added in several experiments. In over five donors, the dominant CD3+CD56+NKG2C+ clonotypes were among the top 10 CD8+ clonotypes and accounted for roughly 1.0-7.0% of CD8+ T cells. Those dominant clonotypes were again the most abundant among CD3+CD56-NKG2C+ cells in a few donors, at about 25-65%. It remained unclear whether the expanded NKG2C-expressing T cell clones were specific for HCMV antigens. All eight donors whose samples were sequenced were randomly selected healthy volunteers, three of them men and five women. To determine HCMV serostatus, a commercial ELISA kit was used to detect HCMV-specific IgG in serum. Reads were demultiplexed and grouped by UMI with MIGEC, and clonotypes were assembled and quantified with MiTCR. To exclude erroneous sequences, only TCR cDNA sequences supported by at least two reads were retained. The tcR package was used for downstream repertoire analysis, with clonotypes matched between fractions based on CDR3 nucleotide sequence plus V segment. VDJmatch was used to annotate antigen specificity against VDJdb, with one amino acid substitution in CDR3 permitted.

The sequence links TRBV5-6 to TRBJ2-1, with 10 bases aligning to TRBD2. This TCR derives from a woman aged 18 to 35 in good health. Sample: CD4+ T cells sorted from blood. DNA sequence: TGTGCCAGCAGCTCCAGCGGGGGGGACGTAAGGGAGCAGTTCTTC. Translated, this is CASSSSGGDVREQFF.